These T cell receptor beta chains were read from a single sample in a study of identical twins. TCRdb reprocessed the 5' RACE reads with MiXCR, giving one entry per CDR3 protein. The data contain 550,000 to 700,000 distinct CDR3 sequences, around a tenth of them singletons. The sample also formed part of further work on yellow fever vaccine responses in identical twins.

Sequenced sample: PBMCs. These TCRs come from a young woman in good health. CDR3s include the opening cysteine and the closing phenylalanine or tryptophan. A D gene is named only where the DNA matches it firmly. Clone size appears in some rows only: once, few, many, or a class for an expanded clone.

V	D	size	J	CDR3	DNA
TRBV20-1	.	medium-sized	TRBJ2-2	CSARQAGTGAGELFF	TGCAGTGCTAGGCAGGCAGGAACCGGCGCCGGGGAGCTGTTTTTT
TRBV10-1	.	.	TRBJ2-7	CARPGGTGIYEQYF	TGCGCCCGCCCGGGAGGGACAGGGATATACGAGCAGTACTTC
TRBV7-8	TRBD2	few	TRBJ2-2	CASSLELAANTGELFF	TGTGCCAGCAGCTTAGAGCTAGCGGCGAACACCGGGGAGCTGTTTTTT
TRBV29-1	TRBD1	.	TRBJ2-5	CSVEGDRGETQYF	TGCAGCGTTGAAGGGGACAGGGGAGAGACCCAGTACTTC
TRBV7-2	TRBD2	.	TRBJ2-1	CASSYERGRYNEQFF	TGTGCCAGCAGCTACGAGCGGGGGAGGTACAATGAGCAGTTCTTC
TRBV19	.	few	TRBJ1-1	CASSETQETLEAFF	TGTGCCAGTAGTGAAACACAGGAAACCCTTGAAGCTTTCTTT
TRBV20-1	TRBD2	few	TRBJ2-1	CSASHPSGGDEQFF	TGCAGTGCTAGCCACCCTAGCGGGGGCGATGAGCAGTTCTTC
TRBV4-3	TRBD2	.	TRBJ2-1	CASSQDGGGPKHEQFF	TGCGCCAGCAGCCAAGATGGGGGAGGGCCCAAACATGAGCAGTTCTTC
TRBV10-3	TRBD2	many	TRBJ2-3	CAIRRTSGEKGFSTDTQYF	TGTGCCATCAGGAGGACTAGCGGGGAGAAAGGATTTAGCACAGATACGCAGTATTTT
TRBV11-2	.	few	TRBJ2-3	CASSLRALTDTQYF	TGTGCCAGCAGCTTACGGGCGCTGACAGATACGCAGTATTTT
TRBV27	.	few	TRBJ2-7	CASSLVPERHDEQYF	TGTGCCAGCAGTTTGGTTCCGGAGCGACATGACGAGCAGTACTTC
TRBV7-8	.	few	TRBJ2-1	CASSPVAASSYNEQFF	TGTGCCAGCAGCCCCGTAGCGGCGAGCTCCTACAATGAGCAGTTCTTC
TRBV7-7	.	few	TRBJ2-7	CASSLGDGVAYEQYF	TGTGCTAGCAGCTTAGGGGACGGGGTTGCCTACGAGCAGTACTTC
TRBV6-1	.	.	TRBJ1-2	CASIGQLLYGYTF	TGTGCCAGCATTGGACAGCTCCTCTATGGCTACACCTTC
TRBV29-1	.	few	TRBJ2-5	CSVTGILQETQYF	TGCAGCGTCACAGGGATCCTCCAAGAGACCCAGTACTTC
TRBV7-2	TRBD2	few	TRBJ2-7	CASRAQTSGKTYEQYF	TGTGCCAGCAGAGCCCAGACTAGCGGTAAAACCTACGAGCAGTACTTC
TRBV7-2	.	many	TRBJ1-1	CASSLGGRSTEAFF	TGTGCCAGCAGCTTAGGGGGCAGGAGCACTGAAGCTTTCTTT
TRBV12-3/TRBV12-4	.	.	TRBJ2-7	CASSLWGAGGDYEQYF	TGTGCCAGCAGTCTTTGGGGGGCCGGGGGCGACTACGAGCAGTACTTC
TRBV20-1	TRBD2	.	TRBJ2-5	CSATRLAGAHQETQYF	TGCAGTGCAACTCGACTAGCGGGGGCCCACCAAGAGACCCAGTACTTC
TRBV29-1	.	.	TRBJ2-2	CSARRENTGELFF	TGCAGCGCTAGAAGGGAGAACACCGGGGAGCTGTTTTTT
TRBV6-2/TRBV6-3	TRBD1	many	TRBJ2-4	CASSSDRGVKNIQYF	TGTGCCAGCAGTAGCGACAGGGGAGTCAAAAACATTCAGTACTTC
TRBV5-1	TRBD1	.	TRBJ2-7	CASSFRTGRSYEQYF	TGCGCCAGCAGCTTCCGGACAGGCCGCTCCTACGAGCAGTACTTC
TRBV14	.	.	TRBJ2-1	CASSVRGLGEQFF	TGTGCCAGCAGCGTCCGGGGGCTCGGGGAGCAGTTCTTC
TRBV7-9	.	few	TRBJ2-3	CASSMVEGGDTQYF	TGTGCCAGCAGCATGGTCGAAGGTGGTGATACGCAGTATTTT
TRBV11-2	.	few	TRBJ2-1	CASSTNPDRISSSYNEQFF	TGTGCCAGCAGCACTAACCCTGACAGGATCTCTAGCTCCTACAATGAGCAGTTCTTC
TRBV5-1	TRBD1	many	TRBJ2-1	CASSLGGQVTYNEQFF	TGCGCCAGCAGCTTGGGGGGACAGGTCACCTACAATGAGCAGTTCTTC